One and the same sample provided the 26 T cell receptor beta chains below, sequenced in a study of blood T cell repertoires in COVID-19. Here immunoSEQ multiplex PCR was the method, and the copy in TCRdb shows in-frame clones only, minus some. The sample has about 400,000 clones, approximately 85% seen once. Sample: PBMCs or T cells enriched from blood (not recorded which). These receptor sequences come from a woman between 40 and 50 years old with acute COVID-19.

The CDR3 DNA reads as TGTGCCAGCAGTCTCGTCTGGGGGCTGGCTTTCTTT. This sequence encodes CASSLVWGLAFF. The chain has TRBV28 and TRBJ1-1; perhaps TRBD1 as D (6 bases). V lost 5 bases and J lost 11, with 15 bases in between. CDR3 length equals 12 residues. Germline lookup yields CDR1 MDHEN and CDR2 SYDVKM.

The chain combines TRBV5-1 with TRBJ2-1; a weak D match, TRBD2 (6 bases). The V gene's germline CDR1 is SGHRS and CDR2 YFSETQ. V was trimmed by 0 bases and J by 7 bases, leaving 11 bases between them. The CDR3 spans 14 residues. CDR3 nucleotides: TGCGCCAGCAGCTTGGTTACCGGGAGTAATGAGCAGTTCTTC. Its protein product is CASSLVTGSNEQFF.

The chain joins TRBV27 to TRBJ1-1; D gene ambiguous. Per the germline V gene, CDR1 is MNHEY and CDR2 is SMNVEV (reference sequence). With 3 bases removed from V and 1 base from J, the gap between germline ends came to 6 bases. CDR3 length equals 13 residues. The CDR3 loop reads CASSFTRNTEAFF. CDR3 coding DNA: TGTGCCAGCAGTTTTACCAGGAACACTGAAGCTTTCTTT.

This clone was found once. The J gene is TRBJ2-3, the V gene TRBV4-1; perhaps TRBD2 as D (6 bases). This CDR3 has 17 amino acids. The V gene lost 3 bases and the J gene lost 1 base, with 17 bases spanning the gap. Germline V gene sequence: CDR1 MGHRA, CDR2 YSYEKL. In nucleotides, the CDR3 is TGCGCCAGCAGCCAGGCCGATAGCGGCGAGGGCACAGATACGCAGTATTTT. This gives the protein CASSQADSGEGTDTQYF.

The chain links TRBV10-3 to TRBJ2-3; 8 positions agree with TRBD1. V lost 6 bases to trimming and J lost 3 bases; unmatched junction nucleotides: 5. CDR1 and CDR2 from the germline V gene are ENHRY and SYGVKD. This CDR3 has 14 residues. The CDR3 DNA is TGTGCCATCAGCCCCGGGACAGGTACAGATACGCAGTATTTT. Translation: CAISPGTGTDTQYF.

V gene TRBV10-3 combines with J gene TRBJ1-1; 7 positions match TRBD1. Germline assignment: CDR1 ENHRY and CDR2 SYGVKD. The CDR3 runs to 16 residues. V gave up 0 bases and J gave up 4 bases; unmatched junction bases: 8. This CDR3 reads CAISESPDRAGTEAFF. As DNA, the CDR3 is TGTGCCATCAGTGAGTCGCCCGACAGGGCGGGCACTGAAGCTTTCTTT.

This clone was seen a single time. The chain recombines TRBV10-2 with TRBJ1-4; D not certain. Trimming removed 1 base at V and 0 bases at J, with 18 bases between. The germline V gene encodes CDR1 WSHSY and CDR2 SAAADI. The CDR3 contains 19 residues. CDR3 coding DNA: TGCGCCAGCAGTGAGTGGAGGCGTGTTTTTCGGGCAACTAATGAAAAACTGTTTTTT. This sequence encodes CASSEWRRVFRATNEKLFF.

The chain recombines TRBV3-1 (or the pseudogene TRBV3-2) with TRBJ2-7; D is ambiguous. CDR1 LGHDT and CDR2 YNNKEL come from the germline V gene (reference sequence). This CDR3 has 13 amino acids. The V end lost 2 bases, the J end lost 1 base, and 6 bases lay between the germline ends. The DNA for the CDR3 is TGTGCCAGCAGCCAACGGTCTTCCTACGAGCAGTACTTC. Translated: CASSQRSSYEQYF.

The chain employs TRBV6-5 and TRBJ2-7; D is possibly TRBD2 (6 bases). Looked up from germline, CDR1 is MNHEY and CDR2 is SVGAGI. The V end was cut by 6 bases, the J end by 5 bases, with 17 bases between. The CDR3 has 14 residues. CDR3: CASRRTGVGNEQYF. CDR3 DNA: TGTGCCAGCAGACGGACGGGAGTAGGAAACGAGCAGTACTTC.

The chain is built from TRBV27 and TRBJ2-5, with TRBD2 matching over 10 bases. J was trimmed by 7 bases and V by 6 bases; bases with no gene match: 5. This CDR3 has 13 residues. CDR1 MNHEY and CDR2 SMNVEV come from the germline V gene (reference sequence). The CDR3 DNA reads TGTGCCAGCAGCTTAGCGGGGGGTAGGACCCAGTACTTC. Its translation: CASSLAGGRTQYF.

The rearrangement links TRBV19 to TRBJ2-2; maybe TRBD2 (5 bases). V lost 11 bases to trimming and J lost 0 bases, with 13 bases between them. Germline CDR1 is LNHDA and CDR2 is SQIVND (reference sequence). The CDR3 spans 14 residues. The CDR3 nucleotides are TGTGCCGGTCGGGAACAGACGAACACCGGGGAGCTGTTTTTT. Its protein product is CAGREQTNTGELFF.

The chain employs TRBV7-6 and TRBJ2-5, with 9 positions matching TRBD1. This CDR3 is built from 17 residues. Germline V lookup: CDR1 SGHVS, CDR2 FNYEAQ. The V gene end was trimmed by 4 bases and the J gene end by 5 bases; junction bases not matched to a gene: 14. For the CDR3, the DNA is TGTGCCAGCAGCTCAAGACCGGGACAGGGATTTGGCGAGACCCAGTACTTC. Amino acids: CASSSRPGQGFGETQYF.

This chain links TRBV19 with TRBJ2-7, with D possibly TRBD2 on 5 matching bases. Between the trimmed V and J ends, which lost 5 bases and 2 bases, there was a span of 13 bases. The germline V gene has CDR1 LNHDA and CDR2 SQIVND (reference sequence). The CDR3 has 14 residues. CDR3 DNA: TGTGCCAGTAGTCTCCGCCGGGGTACCTACGAGCAGTACTTC. It encodes CASSLRRGTYEQYF.

The rearrangement joins TRBV14 to TRBJ2-1; 7 bases line up with TRBD2. This CDR3 contains 14 residues. Germline values: CDR1 SGHDN, CDR2 FVKESK. J gave up 0 bases and V 9 bases, and 5 bases lay outside the gene matches. The chain's CDR3 is CASNERGSYNEQFF. The CDR3 bases are TGTGCCAGTAATGAGCGGGGCTCCTACAATGAGCAGTTCTTC.

The CDR3 DNA reads as TGTGCCAGCAGCTCGGCGGCGGGCACTGAAGCTTTCTTT. Its translation: CASSSAAGTEAFF. The rearrangement joins TRBV7-7 to TRBJ1-1, with D unresolved. This CDR3 region has 13 residues. Per the germline V gene, CDR1 is SSHAT and CDR2 is FNYEAQ (reference sequence). Trimming took off 4 bases at V and 4 bases at J, with 10 bases between the two ends.

The rearrangement uses TRBV13 and TRBJ1-3; D is possibly TRBD1 (5 bases). The V and J ends lost 5 bases and 1 base respectively, with 12 bases between them. This CDR3 is 15 amino acids long. The germline V gene has CDR1 PRHDT and CDR2 FYEKMQ (reference sequence). This chain's CDR3 is CASSDQGFSGNTIYF. CDR3 coding DNA: TGTGCCAGCAGCGACCAGGGCTTTTCTGGAAACACCATATATTTT.

The J gene is TRBJ2-2, the V gene TRBV21-1; the D call TRBD1 from the table was never checked on the DNA. TRBV21-1 is an annotated pseudogene. This CDR3 has 16 residues. This CDR3 is CASSKSGGQNTGELFF. DNA of the CDR3: TGTGCCAGCAGCAAGAGTGGGGGACAAAACACCGGGGAGCTGTTTTTT.

This chain uses TRBV4-1 with TRBJ1-1; no definite D call. This CDR3 has 14 residues. Trimming took 4 bases from V and 0 from J, leaving 9 bases between them. The germline V gene has CDR1 MGHRA and CDR2 YSYEKL. The CDR3 DNA reads TGCGCCAGCAGCCGGACTGGCTTGAACACTGAAGCTTTCTTT. It encodes CASSRTGLNTEAFF.

This clone was detected only a few times. The sample carries other DNA sequences with the same CDR3. V gene TRBV11-2 combines with J gene TRBJ1-1, with TRBD1 as a possible D gene (5 bases). The length of the CDR3 is 14 residues. V shed 5 bases and J shed 1 base, with 11 bases lying between them. CDR1 is SGHAT, CDR2 FQNNGV, per germline. CDR3 in DNA: TGTGCCAGCAGCCAGGGACTGACGAACACTGAAGCTTTCTTT. As protein: CASSQGLTNTEAFF.

The genes are TRBV5-1 and TRBJ1-1; D gene unclear. The CDR3 has 13 residues. Germline V gene sequence: CDR1 SGHRS, CDR2 YFSETQ. Trimming took 0 bases from V and 5 from J, leaving 8 bases between them. Here the CDR3 reads CASSLVARTEAFF. The CDR3 bases are TGCGCCAGCAGCTTGGTGGCCAGGACTGAAGCTTTCTTT.

The table lists this clone with a few counts. The genes are TRBV5-1 and TRBJ2-7; possible D gene TRBD2, 6 bases. CDR1 and CDR2 (germline): SGHRS, YFSETQ. The CDR3 is made up of 13 amino acids. The V and J ends lost 0 bases and 7 bases respectively, with 11 bases between them. In nucleotides, the CDR3 is TGCGCCAGCAGCTTGGAGCTAGGGAGGGAGCAGTACTTC. It is translated as CASSLELGREQYF.

This chain links TRBV5-1 with TRBJ1-1; possible D gene TRBD1, 5 bases. This CDR3 contains 22 residues. Germline CDR1 SGHRS, CDR2 YFSETQ. The germline V and J ends were trimmed by 5 bases and 1 base, with 36 bases remaining between them. The CDR3 sequence is CASSPMAGRTIAAGGKNTEAFF. DNA for the CDR3: TGCGCCAGCAGTCCGATGGCAGGTCGTACAATAGCCGCGGGGGGAAAGAACACTGAAGCTTTCTTT.

This clone was recorded once. The chain employs TRBV13 and TRBJ1-2; TRBD1 is a possible D gene (6 bases). The CDR3 length is 16 residues. The ends were cut back, 1 base at V and 7 bases at J, with 19 bases in the middle. The V gene's germline CDR1 is PRHDT and CDR2 FYEKMQ (reference sequence). The CDR3 DNA sequence: TGTGCCAGCAGCTTAGCCCGGGACATCCGAGGTGGTGGCTACACCTTC. Translation: CASSLARDIRGGGYTF.

This chain uses TRBV3-1 (or the pseudogene TRBV3-2) with TRBJ2-7; 11 bases fit TRBD2. V lost 4 bases to trimming and J lost 7 bases; unmatched junction nucleotides: 18. From germline, CDR1 is LGHDT and CDR2 YNNKEL (reference sequence). The CDR3 runs 18 residues. The CDR3 bases are TGTGCCAGCAGCCCCTCAGGTAAAGTAGCGGGGGGGCTCCCGGAGCAGTACTTC. Protein: CASSPSGKVAGGLPEQYF.

This clone has just one count. The chain links TRBV12-1 to TRBJ1-6; TRBD1 was called by the table and not checked on the DNA. TRBV12-1 represents a pseudogene. CDR3 length: 17 residues. CDR3 in amino acids: CASSPPGDRIHNSPLHF. The CDR3 bases are TGTGCCAGCAGCCCCCCAGGGGACCGGATTCACAATTCACCCCTCCACTTT.

V and J are TRBV11-2 and TRBJ2-2; D possibly corresponds to TRBD2 (6 bases). The ends were cut back, 5 bases at V and 9 bases at J, with 13 bases in the middle. The CDR3 spans 13 residues. CDR1 SGHAT and CDR2 FQNNGV come from the germline V gene. The CDR3 sequence: CASSADLARELFF. CDR3 sequence (DNA): TGTGCCAGCAGCGCCGATCTAGCGCGGGAGCTGTTTTTT.